This T cell receptor beta chain was documented in a study of metastatic and nonmetastatic thyroid tumors. Study at large: Repertoires from malignant and benign thyroid patients were compared across blood and tumor or nodule tissue. The study, taken as a whole, reports: The reported finding was significantly higher TCR beta diversity in malignant thyroid tumors relative to benign nodules, in blood and tumor.

This clone was counted only a few times. The antigen remains undetermined. All patients were treatment-naive before thyroid surgery. CDR1 is SQVTM and CDR2 is ANQGSEA in the germline V gene. The CDR3 is 15 residues long. The V and J ends lost 6 bases and 0 bases respectively, with 15 bases between them. Original analysis: What underpinned the distant-metastasis classifier for papillary thyroid cancer was the set of CDR3 differences across clinicopathological groups. TCRdb ran MiXCR on the PCR reads. The V and J calls follow TCRdb's processing rather than the paper's. This sample has 60,000 to 75,000 clones, with 4% to 5% found just once.

The TCR comes from a female donor with papillary thyroid cancer or a benign thyroid nodule (not recorded which). Some clones in this sample may be carry-over from other donors' samples. Sequenced material: blood. V gene TRBV29-1 combines with J gene TRBJ2-1; possibly TRBD1 or TRBD2 for D (5 bases each). CDR3 nucleotides: TGCAGCGTCTCCGGGGCGGTTAGCTCCTACAATGAGCAGTTCTTC. The encoded protein is CSVSGAVSSYNEQFF.